This entry features one T cell receptor (beta chain) sequence. Trimming left V 1 base short and J 2 bases short, with 17 bases between. Looked up from germline, CDR1 is SGHRS and CDR2 is YFSETQ. The CDR3 has 17 amino acids. Indicated time point: pretreatment peripheral blood. The cohort comprised individuals with locally advanced or metastatic urothelial carcinoma. This sample was included in a study of PD-L1 blockade in urothelial cancer. Study in general: About 90% of the roughly 29 patients were men with bladder-origin urothelial cancer. At 3 weeks (second dose) and 6 weeks after starting treatment, blood was analyzed. Study patients had been treated with 0 to 3 previous chemotherapy regimens.

Data came from immunoSEQ multiplex PCR; TCRdb stores just in-frame clones and leaves some out. The sample consists of about 50,000 clones, 70% to 90% of them appearing once. This sequence joins TRBV5-1 and TRBJ2-3; possible D gene TRBD1, 5 bases. The starting material was PBMCs, obtained around atezolizumab (anti-PD-L1) treatment. The source of this sequence is a man in his fifties or sixties with urothelial cancer. Written as DNA, the CDR3 is TGCGCCAGCAGCTTGACGTTGGGCAGGGCCAACACAGATACGCAGTATTTT. Encoded protein: CASSLTLGRANTDTQYF.